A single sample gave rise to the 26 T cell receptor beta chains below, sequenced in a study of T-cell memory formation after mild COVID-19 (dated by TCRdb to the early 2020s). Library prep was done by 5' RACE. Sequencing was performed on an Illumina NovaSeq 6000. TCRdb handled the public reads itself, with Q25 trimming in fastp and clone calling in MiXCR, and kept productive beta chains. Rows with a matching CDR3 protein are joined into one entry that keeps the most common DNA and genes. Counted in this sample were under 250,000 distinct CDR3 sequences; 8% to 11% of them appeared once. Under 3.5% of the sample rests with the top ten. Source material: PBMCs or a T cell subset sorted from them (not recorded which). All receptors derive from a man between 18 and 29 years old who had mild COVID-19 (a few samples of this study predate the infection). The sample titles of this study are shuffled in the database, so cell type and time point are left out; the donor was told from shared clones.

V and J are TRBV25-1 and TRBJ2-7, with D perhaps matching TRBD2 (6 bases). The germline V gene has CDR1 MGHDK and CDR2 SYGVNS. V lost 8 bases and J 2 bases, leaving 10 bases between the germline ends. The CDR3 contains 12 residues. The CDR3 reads CASRDSTYEQYV. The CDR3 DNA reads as TGTGCCAGCCGGGACTCGACCTACGAGCAGTACGTC.

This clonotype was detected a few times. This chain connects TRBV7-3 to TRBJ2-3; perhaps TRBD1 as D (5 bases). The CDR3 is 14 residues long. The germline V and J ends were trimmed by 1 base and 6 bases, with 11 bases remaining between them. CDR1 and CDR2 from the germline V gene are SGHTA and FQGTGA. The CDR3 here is CASSLRQNRDTQYF. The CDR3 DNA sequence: TGTGCCAGCAGCTTAAGACAGAATAGGGATACGCAGTATTTT.

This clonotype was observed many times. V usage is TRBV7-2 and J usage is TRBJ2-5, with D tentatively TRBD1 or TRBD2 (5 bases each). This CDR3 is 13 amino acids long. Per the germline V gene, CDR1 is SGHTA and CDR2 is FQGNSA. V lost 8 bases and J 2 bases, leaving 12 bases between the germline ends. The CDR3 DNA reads TGTGCCAGCTCACCGGGGCAGCAAGAGACCCAGTACTTC. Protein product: CASSPGQQETQYF.

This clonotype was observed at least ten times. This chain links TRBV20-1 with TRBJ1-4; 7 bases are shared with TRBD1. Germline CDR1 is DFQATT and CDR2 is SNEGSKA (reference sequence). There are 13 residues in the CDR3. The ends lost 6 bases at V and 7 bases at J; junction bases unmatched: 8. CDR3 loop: CSATGEWGEKLFF. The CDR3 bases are TGCAGTGCCACAGGGGAATGGGGTGAAAAACTGTTTTTT.

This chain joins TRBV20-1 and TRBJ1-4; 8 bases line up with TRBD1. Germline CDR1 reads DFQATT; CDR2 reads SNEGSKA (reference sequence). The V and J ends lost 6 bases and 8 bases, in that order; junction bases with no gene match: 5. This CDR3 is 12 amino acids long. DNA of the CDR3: TGCAGTGCGTCACAGGGGGGAGAAAAACTGTTTTTT. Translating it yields CSASQGGEKLFF.

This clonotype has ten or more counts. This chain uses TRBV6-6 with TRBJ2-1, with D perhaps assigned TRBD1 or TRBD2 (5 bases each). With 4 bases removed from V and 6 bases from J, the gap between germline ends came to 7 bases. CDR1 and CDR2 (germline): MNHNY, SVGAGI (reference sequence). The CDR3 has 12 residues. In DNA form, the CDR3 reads TGTGCCAGCAGTTGGGGACCCAATGAGCAGTTCTTC. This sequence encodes CASSWGPNEQFF.

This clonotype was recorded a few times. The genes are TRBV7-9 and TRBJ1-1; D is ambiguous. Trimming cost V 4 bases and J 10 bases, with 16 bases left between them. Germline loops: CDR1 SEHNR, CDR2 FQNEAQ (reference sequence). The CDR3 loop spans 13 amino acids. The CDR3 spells CASSWPPYLRAFF. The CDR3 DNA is TGTGCCAGCAGCTGGCCGCCTTACCTAAGAGCTTTCTTT.

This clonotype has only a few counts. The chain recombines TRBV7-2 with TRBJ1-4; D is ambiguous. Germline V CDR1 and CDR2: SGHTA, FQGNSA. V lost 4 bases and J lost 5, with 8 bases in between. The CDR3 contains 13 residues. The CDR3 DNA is TGTGCCAGCAGCTATTCCAGAAATGAAAAACTGTTTTTT. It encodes CASSYSRNEKLFF.

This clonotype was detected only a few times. The CDR3 coding sequence is TGTGCCAGCAGCCCAGGGACTAGCGGGGCTTTCACAGATACGCAGTATTTT. As protein: CASSPGTSGAFTDTQYF. The chain is built from TRBV7-6 and TRBJ2-3; 13 nucleotides line up with TRBD2. The V gene's germline CDR1 is SGHVS and CDR2 FNYEAQ. With 5 bases clipped from V and 2 bases from J, the junction kept 7 bases outside the gene matches. The CDR3 contains 17 residues.

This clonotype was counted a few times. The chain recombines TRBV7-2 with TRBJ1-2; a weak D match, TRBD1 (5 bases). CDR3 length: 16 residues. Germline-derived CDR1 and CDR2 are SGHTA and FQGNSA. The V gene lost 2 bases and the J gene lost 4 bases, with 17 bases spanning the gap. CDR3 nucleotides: TGTGCCAGCAGCTTAAGCTCGGTAGGGGTTATCTATGGCTACACCTTC. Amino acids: CASSLSSVGVIYGYTF.

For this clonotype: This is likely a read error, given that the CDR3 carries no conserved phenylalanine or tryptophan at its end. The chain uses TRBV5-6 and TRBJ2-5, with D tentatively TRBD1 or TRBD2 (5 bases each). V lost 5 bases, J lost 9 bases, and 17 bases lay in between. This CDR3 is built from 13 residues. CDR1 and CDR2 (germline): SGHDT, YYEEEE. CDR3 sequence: CASSWDGTRAQYL. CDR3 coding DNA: TGTGCCAGCAGTTGGGACGGCACGAGGGCCCAGTACTTA.

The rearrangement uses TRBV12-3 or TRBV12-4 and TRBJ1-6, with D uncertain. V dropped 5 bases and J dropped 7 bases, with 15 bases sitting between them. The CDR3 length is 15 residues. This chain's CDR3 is CASSPETPQNSPLHF. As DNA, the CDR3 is TGTGCCAGCAGTCCTGAAACACCCCAAAATTCACCCCTCCACTTT.

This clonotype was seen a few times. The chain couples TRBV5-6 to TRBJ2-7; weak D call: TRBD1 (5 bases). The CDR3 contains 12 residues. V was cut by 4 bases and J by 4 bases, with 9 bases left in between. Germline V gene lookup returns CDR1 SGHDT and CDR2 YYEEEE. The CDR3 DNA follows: TGTGCCAGCAGCACAGGACCTTACGAGCAGTACGTC. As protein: CASSTGPYEQYV.

The CDR3 loop is CASSLKLAGEETQYF. The CDR3 region has the DNA TGTGCCAGCAGCTTGAAGTTAGCAGGGGAAGAGACCCAGTACTTC. This rearrangement joins TRBV5-4 to TRBJ2-5; tentative D call: TRBD1 (6 bases). Germline V gives CDR1 SGHNT, CDR2 YYREEE (reference sequence). This CDR3 has 15 residues. V was pared by 1 base and J by 3 bases, with 13 bases between.

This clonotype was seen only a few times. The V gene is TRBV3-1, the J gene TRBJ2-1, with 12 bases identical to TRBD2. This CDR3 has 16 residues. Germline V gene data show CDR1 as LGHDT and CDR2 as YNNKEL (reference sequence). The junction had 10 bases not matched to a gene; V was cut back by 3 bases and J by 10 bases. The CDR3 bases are TGTGCCAGCAGCCACCTTTCGGGACTAGCGGGTGGAGAGCAGTTCTTC. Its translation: CASSHLSGLAGGEQFF.

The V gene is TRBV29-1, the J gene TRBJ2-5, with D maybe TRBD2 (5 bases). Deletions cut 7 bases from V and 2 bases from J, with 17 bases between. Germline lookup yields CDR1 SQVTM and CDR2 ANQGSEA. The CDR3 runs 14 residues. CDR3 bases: TGCAGCGCTACGCCGCGGGTCGAGCAAGAGACCCAGTACTTC. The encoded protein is CSATPRVEQETQYF.

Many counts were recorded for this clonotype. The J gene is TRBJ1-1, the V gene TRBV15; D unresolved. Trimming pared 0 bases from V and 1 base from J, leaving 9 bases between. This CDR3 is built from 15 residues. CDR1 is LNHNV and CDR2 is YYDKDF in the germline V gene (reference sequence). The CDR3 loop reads CATSREGSGNTEAFF. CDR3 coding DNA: TGTGCCACCAGCAGAGAGGGGTCTGGGAACACTGAAGCTTTCTTT.

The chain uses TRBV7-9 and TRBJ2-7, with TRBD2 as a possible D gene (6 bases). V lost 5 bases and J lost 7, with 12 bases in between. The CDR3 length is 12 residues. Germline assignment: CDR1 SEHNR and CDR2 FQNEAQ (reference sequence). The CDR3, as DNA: TGTGCCAGCAGCCCAGTTGCGGGGGAGCAGTACGTC. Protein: CASSPVAGEQYV.

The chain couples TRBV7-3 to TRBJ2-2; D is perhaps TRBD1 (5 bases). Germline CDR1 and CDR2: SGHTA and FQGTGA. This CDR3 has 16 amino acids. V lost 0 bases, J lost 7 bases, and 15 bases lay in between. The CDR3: CASSLTAGRKGGELFF. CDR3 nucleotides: TGTGCCAGCAGCTTAACGGCAGGGCGAAAGGGCGGGGAGCTGTTTTTT.

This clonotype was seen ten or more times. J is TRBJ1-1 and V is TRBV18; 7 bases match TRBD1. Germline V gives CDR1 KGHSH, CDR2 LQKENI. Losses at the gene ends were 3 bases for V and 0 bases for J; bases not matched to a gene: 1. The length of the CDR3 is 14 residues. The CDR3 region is CASSPGQMNTEAFF. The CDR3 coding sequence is TGTGCCAGCTCACCGGGACAGATGAACACTGAAGCTTTCTTT.

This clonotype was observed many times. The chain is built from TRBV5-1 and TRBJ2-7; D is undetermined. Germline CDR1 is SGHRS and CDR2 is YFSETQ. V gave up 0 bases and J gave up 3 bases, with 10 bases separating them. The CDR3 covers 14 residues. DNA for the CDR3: TGCGCCAGCAGCTTGGGCCGAGATGGCTACGAGCAGTACGTC. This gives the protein CASSLGRDGYEQYV.

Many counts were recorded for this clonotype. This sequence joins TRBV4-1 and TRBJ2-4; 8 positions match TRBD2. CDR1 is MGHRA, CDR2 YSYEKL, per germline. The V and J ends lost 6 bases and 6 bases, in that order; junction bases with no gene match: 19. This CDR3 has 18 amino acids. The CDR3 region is CASRPRTDGTSERNIQYF. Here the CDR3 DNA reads TGCGCCAGCAGACCCCGCACGGACGGGACTAGTGAGAGAAACATTCAGTACTTC.

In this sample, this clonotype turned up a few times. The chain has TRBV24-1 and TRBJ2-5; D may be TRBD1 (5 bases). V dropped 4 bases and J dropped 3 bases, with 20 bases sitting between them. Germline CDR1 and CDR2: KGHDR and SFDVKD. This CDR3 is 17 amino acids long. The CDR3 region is CATSDPRPRTRKETQYF. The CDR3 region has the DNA TGTGCCACCAGTGACCCCAGACCCCGGACACGGAAAGAGACCCAGTACTTC.

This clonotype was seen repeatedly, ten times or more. The CDR3 coding sequence is TGTGCCAGCAGCATATCAGCCAGACGGACCGGGGAGCTGTTTTTT. This translates into CASSISARRTGELFF. The chain uses TRBV7-9 and TRBJ2-2; no firm D call. CDR3 length equals 15 residues. V was shortened by 5 bases and J by 5 bases, with 15 bases between the two germline ends. Germline V gene data show CDR1 as SEHNR and CDR2 as FQNEAQ (reference sequence).

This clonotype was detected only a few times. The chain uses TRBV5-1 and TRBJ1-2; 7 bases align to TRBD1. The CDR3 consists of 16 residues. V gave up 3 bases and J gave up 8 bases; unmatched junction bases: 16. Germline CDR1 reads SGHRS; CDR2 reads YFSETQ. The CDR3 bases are TGCGCCAGCAGCTCCAGGCCGGGACAGCCTAAGAGCGGCTACACCTTC. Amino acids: CASSSRPGQPKSGYTF.

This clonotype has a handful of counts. The CDR3 DNA sequence: TGCGCCAGCAGCTTAGGGCAGGGGGCGCGAGAGCAGTACTTC. Amino acid sequence: CASSLGQGAREQYF. The chain uses TRBV5-1 and TRBJ2-7; TRBD1 aligns across 8 bases. After removal of 2 bases from V and 7 bases from J, the junction contained 8 bases not matched to a gene. CDR1 SGHRS and CDR2 YFSETQ come from the germline V gene. The CDR3 totals 14 residues.